This T cell receptor beta chain was captured in a study of cytomegalovirus exposure and HLA in healthy donors. To note about this clone: Its antigen is not known.

The PCR used 60 Vbeta and 13 Jbeta primers. Assay: immunoSEQ multiplex PCR; the TCRdb copy retains only in-frame clones and omits some. The sample yields approximately 130,000 clones, more than 80% seen once. General observations from the study: A later look showed TCR association rates differing by HLA locus, highest for DRB1 and lowest for HLA-C.

The sequence was obtained from a woman aged 25 to 39 in good health and CMV-seropositive. Material: PBMCs.

The CDR3 DNA reads as TGTGCCAGCAGCCGTGCGGCGGTAGCCAAAAACATTCAGTACTTC. Its translation: CASSRAAVAKNIQYF. This chain links TRBV4-2 with TRBJ2-4; D is uncertain. V dropped 4 bases and J dropped 0 bases, with 10 bases sitting between them. Germline lookup yields CDR1 LGHNA and CDR2 YNFKEQ. The CDR3 runs 15 residues.